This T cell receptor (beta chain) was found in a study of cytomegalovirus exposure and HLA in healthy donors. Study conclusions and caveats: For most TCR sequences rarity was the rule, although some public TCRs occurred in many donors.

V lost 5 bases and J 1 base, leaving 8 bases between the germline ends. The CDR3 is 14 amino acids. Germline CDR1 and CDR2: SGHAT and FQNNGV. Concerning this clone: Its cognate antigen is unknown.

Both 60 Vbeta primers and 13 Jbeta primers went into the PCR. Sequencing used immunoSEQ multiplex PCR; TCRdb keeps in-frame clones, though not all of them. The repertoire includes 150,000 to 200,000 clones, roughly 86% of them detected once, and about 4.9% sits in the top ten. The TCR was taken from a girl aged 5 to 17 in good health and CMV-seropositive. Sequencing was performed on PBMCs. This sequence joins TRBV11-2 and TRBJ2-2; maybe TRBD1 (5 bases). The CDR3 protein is CASSATGNTGELFF. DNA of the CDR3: TGTGCCAGCAGCGCCACAGGGAACACCGGGGAGCTGTTTTTT.